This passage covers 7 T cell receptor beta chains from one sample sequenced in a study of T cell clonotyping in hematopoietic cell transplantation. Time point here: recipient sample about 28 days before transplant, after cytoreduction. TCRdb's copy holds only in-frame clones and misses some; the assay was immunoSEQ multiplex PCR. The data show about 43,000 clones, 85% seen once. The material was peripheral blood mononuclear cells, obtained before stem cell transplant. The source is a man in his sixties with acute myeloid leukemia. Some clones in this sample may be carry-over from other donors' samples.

The CDR3, as DNA: TGTGCCAGCTCACCAGTCTCCCCAGGGGAGGACAAAAACATTCAGTACTTC. It codes for CASSPVSPGEDKNIQYF. The V call is TRBV18, the J call TRBJ2-4, with D perhaps being TRBD1 or TRBD2 (6 bases each). The CDR3 length is 17 residues. V shed 2 bases and J shed 3 bases, with 17 bases lying between them. Per the germline V gene, CDR1 is KGHSH and CDR2 is LQKENI.

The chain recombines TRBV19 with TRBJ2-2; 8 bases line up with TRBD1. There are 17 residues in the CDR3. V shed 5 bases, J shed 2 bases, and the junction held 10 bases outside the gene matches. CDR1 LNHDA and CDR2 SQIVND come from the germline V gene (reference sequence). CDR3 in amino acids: CASSRVFGQGNTGELFF. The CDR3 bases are TGTGCCAGTAGTCGGGTCTTCGGACAGGGTAACACCGGGGAGCTGTTTTTT.

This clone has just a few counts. The chain's CDR3 is CASKKEGSSYEQYF. The CDR3 nucleotides are TGTGCCAGCAAAAAGGAAGGCAGCTCCTACGAGCAGTACTTC. V is TRBV25-1 and J is TRBJ2-7, with D hard to call. The V end lost 7 bases, the J end lost 0 bases, and 13 bases lay between the germline ends. The CDR3 sequence is 14 residues long. Per germline, CDR1 MGHDK and CDR2 SYGVNS.

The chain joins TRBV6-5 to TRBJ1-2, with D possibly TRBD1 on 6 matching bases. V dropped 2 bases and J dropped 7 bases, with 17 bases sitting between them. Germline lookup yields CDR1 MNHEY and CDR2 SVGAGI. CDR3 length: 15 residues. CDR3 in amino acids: CASSYRGRELGGYTF. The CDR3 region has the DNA TGTGCCAGCAGTTACCGGGGGCGCGAATTAGGTGGCTACACCTTC.

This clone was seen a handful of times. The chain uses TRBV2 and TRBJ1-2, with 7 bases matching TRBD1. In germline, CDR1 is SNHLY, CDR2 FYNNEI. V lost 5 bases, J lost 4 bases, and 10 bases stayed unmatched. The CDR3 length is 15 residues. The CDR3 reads CASSRTGDRGYGYTF. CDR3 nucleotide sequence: TGTGCCAGCAGTCGTACAGGGGACCGAGGCTATGGCTACACCTTC.

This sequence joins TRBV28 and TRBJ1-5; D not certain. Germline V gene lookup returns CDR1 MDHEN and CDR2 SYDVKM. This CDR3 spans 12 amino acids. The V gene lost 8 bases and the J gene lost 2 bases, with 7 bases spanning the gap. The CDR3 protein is CASFPRNQPQHF. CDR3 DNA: TGTGCCAGCTTCCCCCGCAATCAGCCCCAGCATTTT.

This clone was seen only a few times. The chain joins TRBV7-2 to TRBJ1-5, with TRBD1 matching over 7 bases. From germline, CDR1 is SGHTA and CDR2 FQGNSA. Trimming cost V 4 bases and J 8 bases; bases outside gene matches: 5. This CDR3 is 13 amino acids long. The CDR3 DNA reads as TGTGCCAGCAGCTCCCAAACAGGGGAGCCCCAGCATTTT. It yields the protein CASSSQTGEPQHF.